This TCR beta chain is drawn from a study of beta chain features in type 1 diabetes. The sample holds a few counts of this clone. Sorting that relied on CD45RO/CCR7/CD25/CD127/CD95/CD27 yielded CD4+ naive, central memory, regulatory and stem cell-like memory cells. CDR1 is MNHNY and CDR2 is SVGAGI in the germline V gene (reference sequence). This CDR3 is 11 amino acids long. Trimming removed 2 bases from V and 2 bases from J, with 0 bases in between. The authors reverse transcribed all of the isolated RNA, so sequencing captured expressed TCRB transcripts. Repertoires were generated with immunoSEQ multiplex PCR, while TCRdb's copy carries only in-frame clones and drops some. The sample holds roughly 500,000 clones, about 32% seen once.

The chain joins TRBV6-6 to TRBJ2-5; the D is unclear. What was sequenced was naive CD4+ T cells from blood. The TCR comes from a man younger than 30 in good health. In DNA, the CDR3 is TGTGCCAGCAGTTACCAAGAGACCCAGTACTTC. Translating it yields CASSYQETQYF.